This TCR beta chain was captured by sequencing in a study of cytomegalovirus exposure and HLA in healthy donors. PCR primers comprised 60 Vbeta and 13 Jbeta primers. Profiled with immunoSEQ multiplex PCR; TCRdb holds only in-frame clones, not every one. Of 130,000 or so clones in the sample, about four fifths were seen once. Trimming removed 3 bases from V and 1 base from J; junction bases left unmatched: 4. Germline V gene data show CDR1 as SGHTS and CDR2 as YDEGEE. The CDR3 extends over 15 amino acids. This TCR was sampled from a male donor in good health and CMV-seronegative. V usage is TRBV5-8 and J usage is TRBJ1-5, with 7 positions matching TRBD1. Sequencing was carried out using PBMCs. CDR3 residues: CASSSGTESNQPQHF. The CDR3 nucleotides are TGTGCCAGCAGCTCAGGGACAGAGAGCAATCAGCCCCAGCATTTT.